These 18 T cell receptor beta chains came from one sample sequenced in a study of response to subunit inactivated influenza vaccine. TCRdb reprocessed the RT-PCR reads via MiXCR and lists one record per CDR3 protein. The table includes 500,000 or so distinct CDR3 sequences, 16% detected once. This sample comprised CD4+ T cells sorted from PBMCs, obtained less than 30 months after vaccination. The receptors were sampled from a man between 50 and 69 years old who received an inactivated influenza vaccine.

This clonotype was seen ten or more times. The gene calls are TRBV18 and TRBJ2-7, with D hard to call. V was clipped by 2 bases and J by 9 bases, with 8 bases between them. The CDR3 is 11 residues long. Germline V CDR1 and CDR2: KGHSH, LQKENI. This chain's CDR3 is CASSPRIWQYF. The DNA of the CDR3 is TGTGCCAGCTCACCAAGGATCTGGCAGTACTTC.

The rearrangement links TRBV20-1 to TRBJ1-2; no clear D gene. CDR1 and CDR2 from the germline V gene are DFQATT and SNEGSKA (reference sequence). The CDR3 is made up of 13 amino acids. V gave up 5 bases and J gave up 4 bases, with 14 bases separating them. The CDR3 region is CSAVSRSFYGYTF. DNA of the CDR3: TGCAGTGCTGTATCTAGGAGCTTCTATGGCTACACCTTC.

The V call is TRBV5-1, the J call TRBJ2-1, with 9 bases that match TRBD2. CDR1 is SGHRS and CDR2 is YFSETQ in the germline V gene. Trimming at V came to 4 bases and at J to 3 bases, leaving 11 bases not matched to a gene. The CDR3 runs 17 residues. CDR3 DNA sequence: TGCGCCAGCAGCGTACGTTCGCGGACTAGCGTCTACAATGAGCAGTTCTTC. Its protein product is CASSVRSRTSVYNEQFF.

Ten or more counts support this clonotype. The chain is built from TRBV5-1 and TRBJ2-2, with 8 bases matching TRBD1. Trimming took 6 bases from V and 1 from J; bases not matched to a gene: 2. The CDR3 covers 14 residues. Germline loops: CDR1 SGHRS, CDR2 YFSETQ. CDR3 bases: TGCGCCAGCAACGGACAGGGGAACACCGGGGAGCTGTTTTTT. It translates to CASNGQGNTGELFF.

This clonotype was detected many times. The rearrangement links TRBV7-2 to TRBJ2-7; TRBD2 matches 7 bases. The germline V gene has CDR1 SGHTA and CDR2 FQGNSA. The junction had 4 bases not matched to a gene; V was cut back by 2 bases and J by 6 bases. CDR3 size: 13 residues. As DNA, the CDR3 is TGTGCCAGCAGCTTATTGTCTAGCGGCGAGCAGTACTTC. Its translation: CASSLLSSGEQYF. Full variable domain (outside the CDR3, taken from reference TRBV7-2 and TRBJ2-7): GAGVSQSPSNKVTEKGKDVELRCDPISGHTALYWYRQSLGQGLEFLIYFQGNSAPDKSGLPSDRFSAERTGGSVSTLTIQRTQQEDSAVYLCASSLLSSGEQYFGPGTRLTVT.

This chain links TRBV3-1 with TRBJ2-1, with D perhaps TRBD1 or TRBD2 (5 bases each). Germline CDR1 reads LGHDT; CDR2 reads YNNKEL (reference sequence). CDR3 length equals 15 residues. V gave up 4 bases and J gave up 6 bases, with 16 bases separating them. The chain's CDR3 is CASSPLRSGANEQFF. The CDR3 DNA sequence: TGTGCCAGCAGCCCTCTAAGATCCGGGGCCAATGAGCAGTTCTTC.

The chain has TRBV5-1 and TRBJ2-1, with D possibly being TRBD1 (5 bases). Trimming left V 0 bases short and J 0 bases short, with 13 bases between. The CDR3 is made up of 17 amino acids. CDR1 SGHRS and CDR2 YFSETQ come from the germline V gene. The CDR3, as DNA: TGCGCCAGCAGCTTGGACCAAGGGGCGGCCTCCTACAATGAGCAGTTCTTC. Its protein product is CASSLDQGAASYNEQFF.

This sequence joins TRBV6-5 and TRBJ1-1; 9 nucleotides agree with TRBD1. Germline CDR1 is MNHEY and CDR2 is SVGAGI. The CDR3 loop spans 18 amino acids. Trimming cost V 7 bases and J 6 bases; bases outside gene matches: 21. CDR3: CASTYFLGQGSVGAEAFF. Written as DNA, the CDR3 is TGTGCCAGCACCTACTTTTTGGGACAGGGTAGTGTTGGCGCTGAAGCTTTCTTT.

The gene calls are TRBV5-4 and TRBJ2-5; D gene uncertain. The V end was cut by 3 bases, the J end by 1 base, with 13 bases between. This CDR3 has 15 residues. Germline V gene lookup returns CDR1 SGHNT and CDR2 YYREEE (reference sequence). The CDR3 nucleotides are TGTGCCAGCAGCTACCCTGGGTCGGGCCAAGAGACCCAGTACTTC. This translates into CASSYPGSGQETQYF.

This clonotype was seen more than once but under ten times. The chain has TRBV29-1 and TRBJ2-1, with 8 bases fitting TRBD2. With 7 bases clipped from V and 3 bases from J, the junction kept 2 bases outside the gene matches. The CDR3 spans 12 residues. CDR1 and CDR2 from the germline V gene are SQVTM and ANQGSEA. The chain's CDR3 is CSATSGYNEQFF. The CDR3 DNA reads TGCAGCGCTACTAGCGGCTACAATGAGCAGTTCTTC.

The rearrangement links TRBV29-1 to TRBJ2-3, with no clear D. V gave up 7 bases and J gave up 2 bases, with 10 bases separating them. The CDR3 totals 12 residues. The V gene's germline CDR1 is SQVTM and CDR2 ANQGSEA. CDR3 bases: TGCAGCGCGGATATATTCACAGATACGCAGTATTTT. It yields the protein CSADIFTDTQYF.

CDR3 in DNA: TGTGCCACCAGTGATTTGCGATCTAGCGGGAGGGAAAATGAGCAGTTCTTC. Its protein is CATSDLRSSGRENEQFF. The V call is TRBV24-1, the J call TRBJ2-1; 12 bases fit TRBD2. V lost 0 bases, J lost 7 bases, and 6 bases stayed unmatched. Germline assignment: CDR1 KGHDR and CDR2 SFDVKD. The CDR3 is 17 residues long.

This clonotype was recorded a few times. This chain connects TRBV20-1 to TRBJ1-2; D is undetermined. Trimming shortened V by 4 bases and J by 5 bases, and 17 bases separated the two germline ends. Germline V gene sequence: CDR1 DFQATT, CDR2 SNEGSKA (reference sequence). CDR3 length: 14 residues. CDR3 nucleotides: TGCAGTGCTATCCTCCGGACGGTCGAATATGGCTACACCTTC. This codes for CSAILRTVEYGYTF.

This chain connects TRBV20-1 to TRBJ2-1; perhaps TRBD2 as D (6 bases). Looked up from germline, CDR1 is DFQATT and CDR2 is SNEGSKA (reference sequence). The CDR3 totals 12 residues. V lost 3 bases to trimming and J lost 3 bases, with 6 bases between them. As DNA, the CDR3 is TGCAGTGCTAGCGGGGGCTACAATGAGCAGTTCTTC. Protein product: CSASGGYNEQFF.

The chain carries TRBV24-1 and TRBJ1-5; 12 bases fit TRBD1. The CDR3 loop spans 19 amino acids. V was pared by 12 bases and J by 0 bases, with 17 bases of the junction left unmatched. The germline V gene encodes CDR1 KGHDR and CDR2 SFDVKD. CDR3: CAAKRAGTGGFFSNQPQHF. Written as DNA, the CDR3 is TGTGCCGCCAAGAGGGCCGGGACAGGGGGCTTTTTTAGCAATCAGCCCCAGCATTTT.

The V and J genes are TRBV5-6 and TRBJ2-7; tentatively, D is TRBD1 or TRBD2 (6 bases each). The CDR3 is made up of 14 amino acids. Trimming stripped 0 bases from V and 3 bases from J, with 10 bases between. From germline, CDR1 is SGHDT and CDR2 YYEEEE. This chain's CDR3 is CASSLGGAIYEQYF. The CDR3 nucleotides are TGTGCCAGCAGCTTGGGGGGGGCTATCTACGAGCAGTACTTC.

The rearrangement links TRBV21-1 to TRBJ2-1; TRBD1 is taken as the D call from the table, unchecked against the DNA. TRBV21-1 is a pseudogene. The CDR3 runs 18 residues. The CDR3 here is CASSKVGRGGLSYNEQFF. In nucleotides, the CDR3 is TGTGCCAGCAGCAAAGTGGGACGGGGGGGCCTTTCCTACAATGAGCAGTTCTTC.

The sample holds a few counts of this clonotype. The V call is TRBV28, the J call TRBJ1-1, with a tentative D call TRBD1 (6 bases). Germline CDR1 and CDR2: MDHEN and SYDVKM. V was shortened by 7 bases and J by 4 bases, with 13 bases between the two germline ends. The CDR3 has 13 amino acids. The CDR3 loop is CASILQGSTEAFF. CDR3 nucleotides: TGTGCCAGCATCCTACAGGGTTCCACTGAAGCTTTCTTT. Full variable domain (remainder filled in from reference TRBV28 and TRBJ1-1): DVKVTQSSRYLVKRTGEKVFLECVQDMDHENMFWYRQDPGLGLRLIYFSYDVKMKEKGDIPEGYSVSREKKERFSLILESASTNQTSMYLCASILQGSTEAFFGQGTRLTVV.